The entry below describes one T cell receptor beta chain. Its antigen is still unknown. The data were taken from a study of cytomegalovirus exposure and HLA in healthy donors. Broader study findings: Reportedly, TCR beta sequences accurately predicted HLA-A and HLA-B alleles in most subjects. It was reportedly the case that the classifier diagnosed cytomegalovirus status with high specificity and sensitivity.

13 Jbeta primers and 60 Vbeta primers were used for the PCR. Produced via immunoSEQ multiplex PCR; TCRdb's table is partial and in-frame only. The sample consists of a few hundred thousand clones, 70% to 80% of them appearing once. CDR3 length equals 17 residues. V lost 3 bases to trimming and J lost 0 bases; unmatched junction nucleotides: 11. Germline values: CDR1 SGDLS, CDR2 YYNGEE. Sequenced sample: PBMCs. The receptor comes from a woman aged 25 to 45 in good health and CMV-seronegative. The rearrangement links TRBV9 to TRBJ1-1; 7 nucleotides match TRBD1. The CDR3 sequence is CASSEGTGTDLNTEAFF. Written as DNA, the CDR3 is TGTGCCAGCAGCGAGGGGACCGGGACAGACTTGAACACTGAAGCTTTCTTT.